This T cell receptor (beta chain) originates from a study of blood T cell repertoires in COVID-19. As handled by the study authors: Estimated nucleated cell counts came from reference gene primer amplification. Produced via immunoSEQ multiplex PCR; TCRdb's table is partial and in-frame only. The DNA was the basis for D and trimming; V, J and clone size are from that table. Here the sample spans 250,000 to 300,000 clones, approximately 85% being singletons. This CDR3 spans 15 amino acids. With 4 bases removed from V and 0 bases from J, the gap between germline ends came to 12 bases. Germline V gives CDR1 SGHNT, CDR2 YYREEE (reference sequence).

The sample was peripheral blood. The rearrangement links TRBV5-4 to TRBJ2-3; TRBD2 might be the D (6 bases). The receptor comes from a man aged 50-60 years with active or convalescent COVID-19. The CDR3 region is CASSRRAGSTDTQYF. CDR3 in DNA: TGTGCCAGCAGCCGTCGGGCGGGGAGCACAGATACGCAGTATTTT.